This T cell receptor (beta chain) was recovered during a study of regulatory T cells in long-lasting Graves disease. This sample's time point: persistent/refractory GD, antithyroid drugs over 5 years with positive TRAb. From PBMCs, RNA was extracted and then used to make the TCR library. iRepertoire HTBI primers and Arm-PCR of CDR3 regions built TCR beta libraries. TCRdb used MiXCR to reprocess the multiplex PCR reads, holding one entry per CDR3 protein. Here the sample spans approximately 290,000 distinct CDR3 sequences, 20% to 25% being singletons. Findings and limits, study-wide: Persistent disease exhibited a predilection for TRBV28, TRBJ1-2 and TRBJ2-5.

Regarding this clonotype: As yet, its antigen is unknown.

The CDR3 is 17 amino acids. V gave up 5 bases and J gave up 0 bases, with 17 bases separating them. CDR1 and CDR2 (germline): MDHEN, SYDVKM. The chain is built from TRBV28 and TRBJ1-3; D possibly corresponds to TRBD1 (6 bases). This sample comprised peripheral blood mononuclear cells (PBMCs), obtained when the disease was refractory, from a patient treated with antithyroid drugs. The sequence came from a female donor with Graves disease. The CDR3 region is CASSAPPTGHSGNTIYF. The CDR3 nucleotides read TGTGCCAGCAGTGCCCCTCCTACAGGGCACTCTGGAAACACCATATATTTT.